Shown below are 29 T cell receptor beta chains from a single sample sequenced in a study of T cells after yellow fever vaccination. MiXCR was run by TCRdb on the 5' RACE reads, yielding one entry per CDR3 protein. The sample comprises 150,000 to 200,000 distinct CDR3 sequences, approximately 9.9% of which are singletons, and approximately 39% rests with the top ten. The sample consisted of CD8+ T cells sorted from PBMCs, taken 45 days after the yellow fever booster vaccination. These receptors were collected from a man between 18 and 29 years old who received the YFV17D yellow fever vaccine.

V gene TRBV6-5 combines with J gene TRBJ2-1; D unresolved. Germline V gives CDR1 MNHEY, CDR2 SVGAGI. Trimming pared 1 base from V and 0 bases from J, leaving 10 bases between. This CDR3 region has 16 residues. The CDR3 region is CASSYFGTSSYNEQFF. The CDR3 coding sequence is TGTGCCAGCAGTTACTTCGGTACGAGCTCCTACAATGAGCAGTTCTTC.

The sample holds a few counts of this clonotype. V and J are TRBV6-1 and TRBJ1-4; TRBD1 agrees at 9 bases. This CDR3 has 15 residues. Germline loops: CDR1 MNHNS, CDR2 SASEGT. J was trimmed by 11 bases and V by 3 bases; bases with no gene match: 10. CDR3 nucleotides: TGTGCCAGCAGTGAGGGGACAGGGAGGACGGTGAAACTGTTTTTT. Translating it yields CASSEGTGRTVKLFF.

V is TRBV9 and J is TRBJ2-5, with D maybe TRBD1 (6 bases). Germline CDR1 is SGDLS and CDR2 is YYNGEE. The V gene lost 4 bases and the J gene lost 2 bases, with 12 bases spanning the gap. The CDR3 consists of 14 residues. The CDR3 sequence: CASSLAGVQETQYF. CDR3 bases: TGTGCCAGCAGCTTGGCAGGGGTGCAAGAGACCCAGTACTTC.

This clonotype has only a few counts. V and J are TRBV11-3 and TRBJ2-5; D possibly matches TRBD1 or TRBD2 (6 bases each). The CDR3 contains 14 residues. Germline values: CDR1 SGHNT, CDR2 YENEEA. V shed 5 bases and J shed 4 bases, with 14 bases lying between them. The DNA of the CDR3 is TGTGCCAGCAGCGGCGGGACACTCGGAGAGACCCAGTACTTC. Protein sequence: CASSGGTLGETQYF.

This rearrangement joins TRBV5-1 to TRBJ2-2; D is unresolved. Trimming shortened V by 4 bases and J by 4 bases, and 17 bases separated the two germline ends. CDR3 length: 16 residues. Germline assignment: CDR1 SGHRS and CDR2 YFSETQ. The CDR3 sequence: CASSHPLKTVTGELFF. DNA for the CDR3: TGCGCCAGCAGCCACCCCCTAAAAACGGTCACCGGGGAGCTGTTTTTT. Full variable domain (missing parts from reference TRBV5-1 and TRBJ2-2): KAGVTQTPRYLIKTRGQQVTLSCSPISGHRSVSWYQQTPGQGLQFLFEYFSETQRNKGNFPGRFSGRQFSNSRSEMNVSTLELGDSALYLCASSHPLKTVTGELFFGEGSRLTVL.

The chain combines TRBV7-2 with TRBJ1-6; tentatively, D is TRBD1 (6 bases). Germline-derived CDR1 and CDR2 are SGHTA and FQGNSA. V was cut by 1 base and J by 7 bases, with 17 bases left in between. The CDR3 sequence is 17 residues long. The CDR3 coding sequence is TGTGCCAGCAGCTTAGAATTCAACAGGGTGGAGAATTCACCCCTCCACTTT. This codes for CASSLEFNRVENSPLHF. The full variable domain, rest sourced from reference TRBV7-2 and TRBJ1-6, is GAGVSQSPSNKVTEKGKDVELRCDPISGHTALYWYRQSLGQGLEFLIYFQGNSAPDKSGLPSDRFSAERTGGSVSTLTIQRTQQEDSAVYLCASSLEFNRVENSPLHFGNGTRLTVT.

This clonotype was counted a few times. This rearrangement joins TRBV12-3 or TRBV12-4 to TRBJ1-1; D gene unclear. The CDR3 is made up of 13 amino acids. Between the trimmed V and J ends, which lost 7 bases and 5 bases, there was a span of 14 bases. The CDR3 DNA follows: TGTGCCAGCACCCGACCCGTGGGGACTGAAGCTTTCTTT. It yields the protein CASTRPVGTEAFF.

This clonotype occurred a few times. CDR3 nucleotide sequence: TGTGCCAGCAGCGCAACCGGGACGCCCATCTACGAGCAGTACTTC. It encodes CASSATGTPIYEQYF. The genes are TRBV21-1 and TRBJ2-7; TRBD1, as called in the table, went unchecked against the DNA. TRBV21-1 is deemed a pseudogene. The CDR3 spans 15 residues.

The chain links TRBV6-4 to TRBJ1-6; a weak D match, TRBD1 (6 bases). Germline CDR1 reads MRHNA; CDR2 reads SNTAGT. V lost 7 bases and J 0 bases, leaving 13 bases between the germline ends. CDR3 length equals 16 residues. The CDR3 DNA reads TGTGCCAGCACCCCCAGGGGCTTCTCCTATAATTCACCCCTCCACTTT. This translates into CASTPRGFSYNSPLHF.

This clonotype has just a few counts. The V call is TRBV7-2, the J call TRBJ2-3; D perhaps matches TRBD2 (5 bases). This CDR3 contains 16 residues. CDR1 is SGHTA and CDR2 is FQGNSA in the germline V gene. Trimming stripped 4 bases from V and 1 base from J, with 15 bases between. CDR3 nucleotides: TGTGCCAGCAGCTCTGGACTGAGGGCGGGCACAGATACGCAGTATTTT. Its protein product is CASSSGLRAGTDTQYF.

This chain uses TRBV12-1 with TRBJ2-7; TRBD1, as called in the table, went unchecked against the DNA. TRBV12-1 is termed a pseudogene. The CDR3 length is 15 residues. CDR3: CASTFPPAPAYEQYV. Written as DNA, the CDR3 is TGTGCCAGCACCTTCCCCCCGGCCCCGGCCTACGAGCAGTACGTC.

This clonotype was recorded a few times. This chain joins TRBV14 and TRBJ1-6; no clear D. The CDR3 spans 17 residues. Germline lookup yields CDR1 SGHDN and CDR2 FVKESK. V lost 3 bases and J 0 bases, leaving 12 bases between the germline ends. CDR3 DNA sequence: TGTGCCAGCAGCCAGGGTGATTCCAGCTCCTATAATTCACCCCTCCACTTT. It specifies CASSQGDSSSYNSPLHF.

This clonotype was counted a few times. The chain is built from TRBV4-1 and TRBJ2-2, with D perhaps TRBD1 (6 bases). Trimming removed 7 bases at V and 0 bases at J, with 15 bases between. The CDR3 is made up of 16 amino acids. Germline CDR1 reads MGHRA; CDR2 reads YSYEKL. The CDR3 reads CASTTLAGANTGELFF. For the CDR3, the DNA is TGCGCCAGCACCACACTGGCAGGGGCGAACACCGGGGAGCTGTTTTTT.

The sample holds one count of this clonotype. V usage is TRBV20-1 and J usage is TRBJ2-1, with TRBD2 identical over 9 bases. CDR1 is DFQATT and CDR2 is SNEGSKA in the germline V gene (reference sequence). Trimming at V came to 3 bases and at J to 7 bases, leaving 10 bases not matched to a gene. This CDR3 region has 15 residues. This chain's CDR3 is CSASGLAGPGNEQFF. The DNA for the CDR3 is TGCAGTGCTAGTGGGCTAGCGGGGCCGGGGAATGAGCAGTTCTTC.

This clonotype has just a few counts. The chain combines TRBV10-2 with TRBJ2-2; tentatively, D is TRBD1 (6 bases). Germline V gene sequence: CDR1 WSHSY, CDR2 SAAADI. The V end lost 8 bases, the J end lost 4 bases, and 14 bases lay between the germline ends. The CDR3 runs 14 residues. CDR3 sequence: CASRYRDLTGELFF. The CDR3 DNA sequence: TGCGCCAGCCGATACAGGGATCTCACCGGGGAGCTGTTTTTT.

This clonotype was seen a handful of times. This chain connects TRBV10-2 to TRBJ1-1; D is unclear. The CDR3 runs 11 residues. Trimming cost V 2 bases and J 11 bases, with 9 bases left between them. CDR1 WSHSY and CDR2 SAAADI come from the germline V gene. The CDR3, as DNA: TGCGCCAGCAGTGAGGGGATGTGGGCTTTCTTT. Translating it yields CASSEGMWAFF.

The chain is built from TRBV7-8 and TRBJ2-5, with D uncertain. Germline V lookup: CDR1 SGHVS, CDR2 FQNEAQ. This CDR3 has 14 residues. Trimming shortened V by 3 bases and J by 5 bases, and 13 bases separated the two germline ends. The CDR3 DNA is TGTGCCAGCAGCTTTGGGTACGACGGGGAGACCCAGTACTTC. It encodes CASSFGYDGETQYF.

This clonotype has at least ten counts. The chain carries TRBV27 and TRBJ2-2; D ambiguous. V was trimmed by 4 bases and J by 3 bases, leaving 12 bases between them. CDR1 and CDR2 from the germline V gene are MNHEY and SMNVEV (reference sequence). The CDR3 contains 15 residues. The chain's CDR3 is CASSSWIVHTGELFF. DNA of the CDR3: TGTGCCAGCAGTTCTTGGATAGTGCACACCGGGGAGCTGTTTTTT.

The gene calls are TRBV7-2 and TRBJ1-5, with D perhaps TRBD1 (5 bases). Germline V gene sequence: CDR1 SGHTA, CDR2 FQGNSA. Trimming took 1 base from V and 4 from J, leaving 14 bases between them. This CDR3 is built from 16 residues. For the CDR3, the DNA is TGTGCCAGCAGCTTAGAGGCAGGGATCTTTAATCAGCCCCAGCATTTT. Its protein is CASSLEAGIFNQPQHF.

In nucleotides, the CDR3 is TGTGCCAGCAGCAGGGGAAAGTTCACTGAAGCTTTCTTT. It specifies CASSRGKFTEAFF. The rearrangement links TRBV6-5 to TRBJ1-1; maybe TRBD1 (6 bases). The germline CDR1 and CDR2 sequences are MNHEY and SVGAGI. The CDR3 extends over 13 amino acids. With 6 bases removed from V and 4 bases from J, the gap between germline ends came to 12 bases.

This clonotype was counted at least ten times. The chain uses TRBV5-1 and TRBJ1-6; D not certain. The V end was cut by 0 bases, the J end by 8 bases, with 12 bases between. Germline V gene sequence: CDR1 SGHRS, CDR2 YFSETQ. The CDR3 runs 15 residues. Here the CDR3 DNA reads TGCGCCAGCAGCTTGGTGGAGGGCTGGGATTCACCCCTCCACTTT. Translating gives CASSLVEGWDSPLHF.

The CDR3 reads CASTLTSGEGYTF. Here the CDR3 DNA reads TGTGCCAGCACCCTAACCTCAGGGGAAGGCTACACCTTC. V and J are TRBV11-2 and TRBJ1-2, with D possibly matching TRBD1 (6 bases). This CDR3 region has 13 residues. Trimming took off 7 bases at V and 8 bases at J, with 17 bases between the two ends. The germline V gene encodes CDR1 SGHAT and CDR2 FQNNGV.

This sequence joins TRBV12-3 or TRBV12-4 and TRBJ1-2, with D unclear. This CDR3 region has 12 residues. V was shortened by 8 bases and J by 0 bases, with 7 bases between the two germline ends. The CDR3 region has the DNA TGTGCCAGCCGGGGTTCTAACTATGGCTACACCTTC. Its translation is CASRGSNYGYTF.

The chain employs TRBV7-9 and TRBJ2-3; no firm D call. The CDR3 length is 19 residues. V lost 6 bases and J 2 bases, leaving 27 bases between the germline ends. Germline values: CDR1 SEHNR, CDR2 FQNEAQ (reference sequence). The CDR3 DNA reads as TGTGCCAGCAGTTACCTAAGGATTACAACCTCACCATCCACAGATACGCAGTATTTT. Its translation is CASSYLRITTSPSTDTQYF.

The gene calls are TRBV4-3 and TRBJ2-3; maybe TRBD2 (5 bases). This CDR3 region has 15 residues. Germline CDR1 LGHNA, CDR2 YSLEER. V lost 0 bases, J lost 4 bases, and 11 bases lay in between. The CDR3 protein is CASSQDEGTADTQYF. CDR3 sequence (DNA): TGCGCCAGCAGCCAAGATGAGGGAACGGCAGATACGCAGTATTTT.

This clonotype was observed a handful of times. The J gene is TRBJ2-1, the V gene TRBV5-1; 10 bases match TRBD2. Trimming at V came to 2 bases and at J to 4 bases, leaving 12 bases not matched to a gene. Germline V gene lookup returns CDR1 SGHRS and CDR2 YFSETQ. This CDR3 is 18 amino acids long. In DNA, the CDR3 is TGCGCCAGCAGCTTCTACTTTGCCGGGACTAGCGTTTACAATGAGCAGTTCTTC. Translated, it gives CASSFYFAGTSVYNEQFF.

This clonotype has only a few counts. This chain uses TRBV7-8 with TRBJ2-7, with a possible D match to TRBD2 (5 bases). The CDR3 has 13 amino acids. From germline, CDR1 is SGHVS and CDR2 FQNEAQ. V was cut by 5 bases and J by 4 bases, with 12 bases left in between. CDR3 protein: CASSRRAVYEQYF. For the CDR3, the DNA is TGTGCCAGCAGCCGACGAGCGGTTTACGAGCAGTACTTC.

The sample holds a few counts of this clonotype. The chain carries TRBV7-8 and TRBJ2-5; 7 bases line up with TRBD1. Trimming took 5 bases from V and 2 from J; bases not matched to a gene: 5. Germline-derived CDR1 and CDR2 are SGHVS and FQNEAQ. The CDR3 runs 14 residues. The CDR3 coding sequence is TGTGCCAGCAGCAAAGGGACAGAGCAAGAGACCCAGTACTTC. This encodes CASSKGTEQETQYF.

This clonotype has only a few counts. The chain employs TRBV5-8 and TRBJ1-2; D unresolved. Germline-derived CDR1 and CDR2 are SGHTS and YDEGEE. Trimming removed 0 bases from V and 0 bases from J, with 9 bases in between. There are 15 residues in the CDR3. CDR3 amino acids: CASSLDSPSNYGYTF. CDR3 DNA: TGTGCCAGCAGCTTGGACAGCCCGTCTAACTATGGCTACACCTTC. The entire variable domain, with the rest obtained from reference TRBV5-8 and TRBJ1-2, is as follows: EAGVTQSPTHLIKTRGQQATLRCSPISGHTSVYWYQQALGLGLQFLLWYDEGEERNRGNFPPRFSGRQFPNYSSELNVNALELEDSALYLCASSLDSPSNYGYTFGSGTRLTVV.